One and the same sample provided the 20 T cell receptor beta chains below, sequenced in a study of T-cell reconstitution after alpha-beta-depleted transplantation in children. Preparation of the TCRbeta library was carried out with unique molecular identifiers. From the PCR reads, TCRdb called clonotypes with MiXCR, one entry per CDR3 protein. The data hold around 96,000 distinct CDR3 sequences, with 9.5% to 15% observed a single time. The sequenced sample was PBMCs from the stem cell graft donor, obtained from the stem cell graft. Receptors were obtained from a human donor who donated a stem cell graft to a child with inherited bone marrow failure.

This clonotype was detected many times. The CDR3 nucleotides read TGCGCCAGCAGCTTGAGGGAAGAGACCCAGTACTTC. Translating gives CASSLREETQYF. V and J are TRBV5-1 and TRBJ2-5; no definite D call. Germline V lookup: CDR1 SGHRS, CDR2 YFSETQ. Trimming took off 1 base at V and 3 bases at J, with 4 bases between the two ends. This CDR3 comprises 12 residues.

The sample holds many counts of this clonotype. CDR3 residues: CASSETAGVPGELFF. Written as DNA, the CDR3 is TGTGCCAGCAGTGAAACAGCGGGAGTACCCGGGGAGCTGTTTTTT. The V gene is TRBV2, the J gene TRBJ2-2; TRBD2 aligns across 8 bases. V was clipped by 2 bases and J by 6 bases; unmatched bases: 5. The germline V gene has CDR1 SNHLY and CDR2 FYNNEI. CDR3 length equals 15 residues.

A few counts support this clonotype. The chain uses TRBV20-1 and TRBJ1-4; 9 nucleotides line up with TRBD1. CDR3 size: 15 residues. Germline CDR1 and CDR2: DFQATT and SNEGSKA (reference sequence). J was trimmed by 7 bases and V by 2 bases; bases with no gene match: 8. The CDR3 nucleotides read TGCAGTGCTAGATCACCGGGACAGGGAGGTGAAAAACTGTTTTTT. It codes for CSARSPGQGGEKLFF.

This clonotype has at least ten counts. The chain has TRBV4-3 and TRBJ2-1; 9 positions match TRBD1. V shed 1 base, J shed 0 bases, and the junction held 13 bases outside the gene matches. The CDR3 loop spans 20 amino acids. Germline CDR1 and CDR2: LGHNA and YSLEER. The CDR3 DNA follows: TGCGCCAGCAGCCAAGGTCCCGGGACAGGGCCCGCCGTCTCCTACAATGAGCAGTTCTTC. This codes for CASSQGPGTGPAVSYNEQFF.

This clonotype showed up many times. The gene calls are TRBV5-4 and TRBJ2-7; TRBD2 matches 10 bases. The CDR3 contains 15 residues. Germline lookup yields CDR1 SGHNT and CDR2 YYREEE (reference sequence). The V gene end was trimmed by 4 bases and the J gene end by 0 bases; junction bases not matched to a gene: 4. CDR3 DNA: TGTGCCAGCAGCGAGGGGACTAGCGCCTCCTACGAGCAGTACTTC. Translated: CASSEGTSASYEQYF.

The J gene is TRBJ2-1, the V gene TRBV6-1; 8 positions agree with TRBD2. The germline gives CDR1 MNHNS, CDR2 SASEGT. V was pared by 6 bases and J by 4 bases, with 5 bases of the junction left unmatched. There are 14 residues in the CDR3. CDR3 DNA: TGTGCCAGCAGGCTTAGCGGGGATTACAATGAGCAGTTCTTC. This translates into CASRLSGDYNEQFF.

This clonotype was seen at least ten times. The genes are TRBV28 and TRBJ2-2; D is possibly TRBD1 (5 bases). The germline gives CDR1 MDHEN, CDR2 SYDVKM. This CDR3 has 17 residues. Trimming pared 1 base from V and 4 bases from J, leaving 16 bases between. The CDR3 DNA sequence: TGTGCCAGCAGTTTATATCCGGGTCAGGGAAGCACCGGGGAGCTGTTTTTT. It specifies CASSLYPGQGSTGELFF.

This clonotype showed up many times. This CDR3 is CASSVGRGREGNEQFF. In DNA, the CDR3 is TGTGCCAGCAGCGTAGGGAGAGGGCGGGAGGGCAATGAGCAGTTCTTC. The chain recombines TRBV9 with TRBJ2-1, with 9 bases lining up with TRBD2. Germline V CDR1 and CDR2: SGDLS, YYNGEE. The CDR3 spans 16 residues. V gave up 0 bases and J gave up 6 bases; unmatched junction bases: 7. Based on the CDR3 plus reference TRBV9 and TRBJ2-1, the full variable domain is DSGVTQTPKHLITATGQRVTLRCSPRSGDLSVYWYQQSLDQGLQFLIQYYNGEERAKGNILERFSAQQFPDLHSELNLSSLELGDSALYFCASSVGRGREGNEQFFGPGTRLTVL.

This clonotype occurred many times. The rearrangement links TRBV6-5 to TRBJ2-6; no definite D call. The germline gives CDR1 MNHEY, CDR2 SVGAGI. The CDR3 runs to 14 residues. V was shortened by 5 bases and J by 0 bases, with 5 bases between the two germline ends. The CDR3 DNA sequence: TGTGCCAGCAGTCGTCCCTCTGGGGCCAACGTCCTGACTTTC. Residues: CASSRPSGANVLTF.

This clonotype has ten or more counts. The chain employs TRBV7-8 and TRBJ2-5; 11 nucleotides agree with TRBD2. The CDR3 length is 17 residues. CDR1 is SGHVS, CDR2 FQNEAQ, per germline. The ends lost 2 bases at V and 5 bases at J; junction bases unmatched: 10. The CDR3 spells CASSLNPPLAGVETQYF. The CDR3 nucleotides read TGTGCCAGCAGCTTAAACCCCCCACTAGCGGGGGTTGAGACCCAGTACTTC.

This clonotype was detected many times. The rearrangement joins TRBV7-2 to TRBJ2-7; 8 bases are a match to TRBD2. After removal of 2 bases from V and 2 bases from J, the junction contained 5 bases not matched to a gene. The CDR3 consists of 15 residues. Germline V lookup: CDR1 SGHTA, CDR2 FQGNSA. For the CDR3, the DNA is TGTGCCAGCAGCTTAAGGACTAGCAGACCCTACGAGCAGTACTTC. As protein: CASSLRTSRPYEQYF.

Many counts were recorded for this clonotype. The V and J genes are TRBV2 and TRBJ2-3; 10 bases map to TRBD2. V dropped 3 bases and J dropped 5; count of bases not matched to a gene: 5. CDR3 length: 15 residues. Germline V CDR1 and CDR2: SNHLY, FYNNEI. CDR3 residues: CASSDEAGGQDTQYF. The CDR3 nucleotides are TGTGCCAGCAGTGACGAAGCGGGAGGGCAAGATACGCAGTATTTT.

In its sample, this clonotype was seen many times. The V gene is TRBV4-3, the J gene TRBJ2-6; D is possibly TRBD1 or TRBD2 (5 bases each). The V end was cut by 4 bases, the J end by 2 bases, with 21 bases between. The CDR3 spans 19 residues. Germline values: CDR1 LGHNA, CDR2 YSLEER. CDR3 amino acids: CASSPIGQGGRTGANVLTF. The CDR3 region has the DNA TGCGCCAGCAGCCCTATAGGGCAGGGTGGGAGAACTGGGGCCAACGTCCTGACTTTC.

This clonotype was picked up many times. The V and J genes are TRBV28 and TRBJ2-2; TRBD1 matches at 7 bases. Germline CDR1 is MDHEN and CDR2 is SYDVKM. This CDR3 contains 15 residues. Trimming at V came to 6 bases and at J to 1 base, leaving 5 bases not matched to a gene. For the CDR3, the DNA is TGTGCCAGCAGCCAGGACAGGAGGAACACCGGGGAGCTGTTTTTT. Translated, it gives CASSQDRRNTGELFF.

This clonotype was observed a handful of times. This sequence joins TRBV7-9 and TRBJ1-3, with unresolved D. This CDR3 region has 15 residues. The germline V gene encodes CDR1 SEHNR and CDR2 FQNEAQ (reference sequence). V dropped 5 bases and J dropped 4 bases, with 15 bases sitting between them. The CDR3 loop is CASSHGRVGGNTIYF. CDR3 sequence (DNA): TGTGCCAGCAGCCACGGACGGGTCGGCGGAAACACCATATATTTT.

In this sample, this clonotype turned up many times. The chain couples TRBV5-1 to TRBJ1-1; D remains unclear. Trimming left V 0 bases short and J 8 bases short, with 8 bases between. The V gene's germline CDR1 is SGHRS and CDR2 YFSETQ. The CDR3 runs to 12 residues. This CDR3 is CASSLDWAEAFF. The CDR3 nucleotides are TGCGCCAGCAGCTTGGATTGGGCAGAAGCTTTCTTT.

This clonotype was counted at least ten times. V gene TRBV5-1 combines with J gene TRBJ2-3; 10 bases fit TRBD2. CDR1 and CDR2 (germline): SGHRS, YFSETQ. This CDR3 has 16 amino acids. Losses at the gene ends were 2 bases for V and 4 bases for J; bases not matched to a gene: 7. The CDR3 protein is CASSLEAGGPPDTQYF. DNA for the CDR3: TGCGCCAGCAGCTTAGAAGCGGGGGGGCCCCCAGATACGCAGTATTTT.

The chain has TRBV18 and TRBJ2-5; D is possibly TRBD2 (6 bases). V lost 6 bases and J lost 1, with 9 bases in between. Germline CDR1 reads KGHSH; CDR2 reads LQKENI. This CDR3 is 13 amino acids long. CDR3 region: CASSPGSQETQYF. The CDR3 nucleotides read TGTGCCAGCTCCCCCGGGAGCCAAGAGACCCAGTACTTC. The whole variable domain, remainder taken from reference TRBV18 and TRBJ2-5, is NAGVMQNPRHLVRRRGQEARLRCSPMKGHSHVYWYRQLPEEGLKFMVYLQKENIIDESGMPKERFSAEFPKEGPSILRIQQVVRGDSAAYFCASSPGSQETQYFGPGTRLLVL.

The CDR3 protein is CASSRGRDADTQYF. The CDR3 nucleotides are TGTGCCAGCAGTAGGGGGAGGGACGCAGATACGCAGTATTTT. The V gene is TRBV2, the J gene TRBJ2-3; tentatively, D is TRBD2 (7 bases). The CDR3 contains 14 residues. The V gene lost 5 bases and the J gene lost 4 bases, with 13 bases spanning the gap. In germline, CDR1 is SNHLY, CDR2 FYNNEI.

There are many counts of this clonotype. The chain is built from TRBV29-1 and TRBJ1-2; possibly TRBD1 for D (5 bases). The V gene's germline CDR1 is SQVTM and CDR2 ANQGSEA. CDR3 size: 12 residues. The CDR3 loop reads CSVTGQDYGYTF. The CDR3 region has the DNA TGCAGTGTAACGGGGCAAGACTATGGCTACACCTTC.